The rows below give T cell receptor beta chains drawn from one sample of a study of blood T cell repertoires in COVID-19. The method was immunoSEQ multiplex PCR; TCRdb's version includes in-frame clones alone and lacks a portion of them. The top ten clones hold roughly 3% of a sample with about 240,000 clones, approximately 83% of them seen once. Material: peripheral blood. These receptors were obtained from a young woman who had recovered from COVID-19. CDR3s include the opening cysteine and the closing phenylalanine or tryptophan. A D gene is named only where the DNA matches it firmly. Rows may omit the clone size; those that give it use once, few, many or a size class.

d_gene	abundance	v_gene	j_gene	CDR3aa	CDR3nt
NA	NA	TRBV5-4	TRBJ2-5	CASSPSPTISYQETQYF	TGTGCCAGCAGCCCATCCCCCACTATTTCGTACCAAGAGACCCAGTACTTC
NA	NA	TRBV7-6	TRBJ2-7	CASSPSGFPEQYF	TGTGCCAGCAGCCCTTCAGGGTTCCCCGAGCAGTACTTC
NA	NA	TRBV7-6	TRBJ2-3	CASSLGRGQTDTQYF	TGTGCCAGCAGCTTGGGGCGGGGGCAAACAGATACGCAGTATTTT
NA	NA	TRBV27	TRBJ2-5	CASSLAAQETQYF	TGTGCCAGCAGTTTAGCGGCCCAAGAGACCCAGTACTTC
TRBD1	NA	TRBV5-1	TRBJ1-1	CASSSDLRGEAFF	TGCGCCAGCAGCTCGGACCTCAGGGGGGAAGCTTTCTTT
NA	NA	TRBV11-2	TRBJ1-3	CASSQGQENTIYF	TGTGCCAGCAGTCAGGGGCAGGAAAACACCATATATTTT
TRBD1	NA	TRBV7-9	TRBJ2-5	CASSGTTGYAETQYF	TGTGCCAGCAGCGGGACGACAGGGTATGCGGAGACCCAGTACTTC
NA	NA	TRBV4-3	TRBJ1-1	CASSHSPGGGTEAFF	TGCGCCAGCAGCCACTCCCCCGGGGGGGGTACTGAAGCTTTCTTT
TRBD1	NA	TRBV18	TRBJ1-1	CASSSEGQDTEAFF	TGTGCCAGCTCCTCGGAGGGACAGGACACTGAAGCTTTCTTT
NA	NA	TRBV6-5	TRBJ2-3	CASSFHRRISTDTQYF	TGTGCCAGCAGTTTCCACAGGAGAATTAGCACAGATACGCAGTATTTT
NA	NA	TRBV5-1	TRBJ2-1	CASSIQDNEQFF	TGCGCCAGCAGCATCCAGGACAATGAGCAGTTCTTC
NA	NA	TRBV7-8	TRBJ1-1	CASSPFDRGAEAFF	TGTGCCAGCAGCCCGTTCGACCGGGGGGCTGAAGCTTTCTTT
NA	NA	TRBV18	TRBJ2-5	CASSPKIIRNGLETQYF	TGTGCCAGCTCACCAAAAATTATAAGAAATGGGCTGGAGACCCAGTACTTC
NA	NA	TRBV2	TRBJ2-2	CASSVGGLLNTGELFF	TGTGCCAGCAGTGTAGGGGGACTACTGAACACCGGGGAGCTGTTTTTT
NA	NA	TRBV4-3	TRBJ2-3	CASSQDTWRAPGDITDTQYF	TGCGCCAGCAGCCAAGATACGTGGCGGGCTCCCGGGGATATTACAGATACGCAGTATTTT
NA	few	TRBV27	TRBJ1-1	CASRSTTRIAEAFF	TGTGCCAGCAGAAGCACTACAAGGATCGCTGAAGCTTTCTTT
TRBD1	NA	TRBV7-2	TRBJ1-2	CASSLRGFGSFNYGYTF	TGTGCCAGCAGCCTCAGGGGGTTCGGTAGTTTTAACTATGGCTACACCTTC
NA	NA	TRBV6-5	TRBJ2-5	CASSLQGVGRETQYF	TGTGCCAGCAGCCTACAGGGAGTTGGGCGAGAGACCCAGTACTTC
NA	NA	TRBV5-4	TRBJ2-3	CASSLVGGLTDTQYF	TGTGCCAGCAGCTTAGTAGGCGGCCTCACAGATACGCAGTATTTT
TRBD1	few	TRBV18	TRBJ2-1	CASSPTGVSNEQFF	TGTGCCAGCTCACCGACAGGGGTAAGCAATGAGCAGTTCTTC
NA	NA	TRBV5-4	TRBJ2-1	CASSLEGLGGGNEQFF	TGTGCCAGCAGCTTGGAAGGTTTGGGAGGTGGGAATGAGCAGTTCTTC
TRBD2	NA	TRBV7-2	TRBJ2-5	CASSLRLAGEETQYF	TGTGCCAGCAGCTTACGACTAGCGGGGGAAGAGACCCAGTACTTC
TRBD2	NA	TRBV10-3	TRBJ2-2	CAISDPGPGLEEELFF	TGTGCCATCAGTGACCCGGGACCGGGACTAGAGGAGGAGCTGTTTTTT
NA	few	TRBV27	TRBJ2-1	CASRYGGGAYNEQFF	TGTGCCAGCAGGTATGGTGGGGGGGCTTACAATGAGCAGTTCTTC
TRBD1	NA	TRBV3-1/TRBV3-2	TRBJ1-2	CASSHGDRLGGYTF	TGTGCCAGCAGCCACGGGGACAGGTTAGGTGGCTACACCTTC
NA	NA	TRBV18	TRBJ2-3	CASSPFLGGADTQYF	TGTGCCAGCTCACCATTCTTAGGTGGGGCGGATACGCAGTATTTT
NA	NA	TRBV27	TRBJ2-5	CASSIHSTGETQYF	TGTGCCAGCAGTATTCACTCGACAGGCGAGACCCAGTACTTC
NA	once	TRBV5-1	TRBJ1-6	CASSLEGEAPLHF	TGCGCCAGCAGCTTGGAAGGGGAAGCACCCCTCCACTTT
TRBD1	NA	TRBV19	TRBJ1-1	CASSIGWTGLNTEAFF	TGTGCCAGTAGTATAGGCTGGACAGGACTGAACACTGAAGCTTTCTTT
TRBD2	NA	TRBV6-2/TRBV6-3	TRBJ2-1	CASSPRGSGGTYNEQFF	TGTGCCAGCAGCCCCCGTGGTAGCGGGGGGACCTACAATGAGCAGTTCTTC
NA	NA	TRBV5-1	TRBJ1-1	CASSEDAGNTEAFF	TGCGCCAGCAGCGAGGATGCGGGCAACACTGAAGCTTTCTTT
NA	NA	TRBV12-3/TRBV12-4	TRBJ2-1	CASSFSRYNEQFF	TGTGCCAGCAGTTTCAGCAGGTACAATGAGCAGTTCTTC
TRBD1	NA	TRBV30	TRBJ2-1	CAWSARQGAWNEQFF	TGTGCCTGGAGTGCCCGACAGGGGGCGTGGAATGAGCAGTTCTTC
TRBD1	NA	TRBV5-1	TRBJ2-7	CASSLTQGHEQYF	TGCGCCAGCAGCTTGACACAGGGGCACGAGCAGTACTTC
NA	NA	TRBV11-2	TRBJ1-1	CASSLVGAGNTEAFF	TGTGCCAGCAGCTTAGTGGGGGCAGGGAACACTGAAGCTTTCTTT
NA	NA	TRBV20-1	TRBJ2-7	CSAATDYEQYF	TGCAGCGCCGCCACAGACTACGAGCAGTACTTC
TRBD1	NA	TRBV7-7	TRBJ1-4	CASSRQGKSRKLFF	TGTGCCAGCAGCAGACAGGGAAAGTCGAGAAAACTGTTTTTT
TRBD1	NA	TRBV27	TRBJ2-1	CASSLTGPYDNEQFF	TGTGCCAGCAGTCTGACAGGGCCGTATGACAATGAGCAGTTCTTC
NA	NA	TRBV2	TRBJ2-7	CASSVAAGREQYF	TGTGCCAGCAGTGTTGCGGCGGGACGTGAGCAGTACTTC